Shown below are 2 T cell receptor beta chains from a single sample sequenced in a study of blood T cells in healthy people across ages. The use of a sample-barcoded 5' primer and a J-beta primer mix characterized a second PCR of roughly 6 to 11 cycles. In TCRdb, the 5' RACE reads were re-called with MiXCR into one record per CDR3 protein. This table holds hundreds of thousands of distinct CDR3 sequences, about 56% found once. The sample consisted of blood. The receptors shown here come from a man aged 35-49 years in good health.

The chain combines TRBV27 with TRBJ1-5, with TRBD1 matching over 11 bases. CDR1 MNHEY and CDR2 SMNVEV come from the germline V gene (reference sequence). V shed 5 bases, J shed 7 bases, and the junction held 7 bases outside the gene matches. This CDR3 spans 15 amino acids. CDR3 protein: CASSPPGQGGQPQHF. CDR3 sequence (DNA): TGTGCCAGCAGTCCTCCGGGACAGGGGGGACAGCCCCAGCATTTT.

For the CDR3, the DNA is TGTGCCAGCAGCGTATTCGGAGGAGGCACTGAAGCTTTCTTT. Translated, it gives CASSVFGGGTEAFF. V gene TRBV7-9 combines with J gene TRBJ1-1; D is ambiguous. Germline V gene data show CDR1 as SEHNR and CDR2 as FQNEAQ (reference sequence). Deletions cut 5 bases from V and 4 bases from J, with 14 bases between. The CDR3 sequence is 14 residues long.